Listed below are T cell receptor beta chains from one sample, sequenced in a study of blood T cell repertoires in COVID-19. The table came from immunoSEQ multiplex PCR; TCRdb's copy has only in-frame clones and leaves some out. Seen here are more than 300,000 clones, more than 85% observed once, and the top ten hold approximately 4.1%. Sequencing was performed on PBMCs or T cells enriched from blood (not recorded which). Every receptor here comes from a woman aged 25-40 years who had been exposed to COVID-19. Both conserved end residues are part of each CDR3. The D gene is left open where the match is weak. Clone size appears in some rows only: once, few, many, or a class for an expanded clone.

j_call d_call clone_size v_call cdr3_aa cdr3_nt
TRBJ2-3 NA once TRBV3-1/TRBV3-2 CASSQVRDTQYF TGTGCCAGCAGCCAAGTACGGGATACGCAGTATTTT
TRBJ2-7 TRBD2 NA TRBV11-2 CASSRTSGGVSYEQYF TGTGCCAGCAGCCGTACTAGCGGGGGGGTTTCCTACGAGCAGTACTTC
TRBJ2-2 NA NA TRBV7-6 CASSFTGFANTGELFF TGTGCCAGCAGCTTCACAGGGTTCGCGAACACCGGGGAGCTGTTTTTT
TRBJ2-3 NA NA TRBV6-5 CASSYQTGGLDTQYF TGTGCCAGCAGTTACCAAACTGGGGGGTTAGATACGCAGTATTTT
TRBJ2-7 TRBD1 NA TRBV12-5 CASGLAGGYEQYF TGTGCTAGTGGTTTGGCAGGGGGCTACGAGCAGTACTTC
TRBJ1-2 TRBD1 NA TRBV18 CASSPGQGPRSYGYTF TGTGCCAGCTCACCGGGACAGGGCCCTAGGAGCTATGGCTACACCTTC
TRBJ1-1 NA NA TRBV5-8 CASSLATGLIKSTEAFF TGTGCCAGCAGCTTGGCTACAGGGTTGATCAAGAGTACTGAAGCTTTCTTT
TRBJ1-1 NA NA TRBV6-5 CASIETRTEAFF TGTGCCAGCATAGAGACAAGAACTGAAGCTTTCTTT
TRBJ1-2 NA once TRBV21-1 CASSKYATGQGAGYGYTF TGTGCCAGCAGCAAGTATGCTACAGGACAGGGGGCCGGCTATGGCTACACCTTC
TRBJ1-2 NA NA TRBV7-3 CASSSSALGGYTF TGTGCCAGCAGCTCCTCGGCGCTAGGAGGCTACACCTTC
TRBJ1-2 NA NA TRBV16 CASSQMGGFGYTF TGTGCCAGCAGCCAAATGGGGGGGTTTGGCTACACCTTC
TRBJ2-2 NA NA TRBV19 CASSISREYGELFF TGTGCCAGTAGTATCAGCAGGGAATACGGGGAGCTGTTTTTT
TRBJ1-2 TRBD1 NA TRBV5-5 CASSHTGTGNYGYTF TGTGCCAGCAGCCACACGGGGACAGGGAACTATGGCTACACCTTC
TRBJ2-4 NA NA TRBV20-1 CSASQGAKNIQYF TGCAGTGCTAGTCAGGGGGCCAAAAACATTCAGTACTTC
TRBJ1-1 NA once TRBV5-1 CASSLALSRGEAFF TGCGCCAGCAGCTTGGCCCTATCACGTGGTGAAGCTTTCTTT
TRBJ2-3 TRBD1 NA TRBV7-9 CASSLGATGADTQYF TGTGCCAGCAGCTTGGGGGCTACAGGGGCAGATACGCAGTATTTT
TRBJ1-3 NA once TRBV29-1 CSVGLRAGNTIYF TGCAGCGTTGGCCTCCGGGCTGGAAACACCATATATTTT